This TCR beta chain was identified during a study of CD8+CD57+ T cells in acquired aplastic anemia. Study in general: Sorted cells (CD4+ and CD8+) yielded DNA amounts that averaged approximately 3.1 ug. Overall study results and limits: Significance was not reached for CD8+ Simpson's diversity between patients and controls. Between patients and controls, about 31 CD8+ CDR3 sequences were found in common.

Using genomic DNA as the template, TCR beta VDJ and CDR3 profiling was carried out. TCRdb re-derived calls from the reads in MiXCR, one entry per CDR3 protein. The repertoire holds under 200,000 distinct CDR3 sequences, with 45% to 55% as singletons. Before being chosen for sequencing, patients had shown CD8+CD57+ cell expansion by flow cytometry. At the time of blood sampling, patients had not yet received any therapy. The CDR3 consists of 14 residues. CDR1 is LGHNA and CDR2 is YSLEER in the germline V gene. About this clonotype itself: The antigen is unknown. One junction end does not reproduce the germline sequence, and a read error may be involved.

This sequence joins TRBV4-3 and TRBJ1-2; TRBD1 might be the D (6 bases). The sample taken for sequencing was sorted CD4+, CD8+, or CD8+CD57+ T cells (not recorded which) from PBMCs. The TCR comes from a human donor with aplastic anemia. DNA for the CDR3: TGCGCCGGCAGCCAAGGGGGGGGCCTCTATGGCTACACCTTC. It specifies CAGSQGGGLYGYTF.